The 25 T cell receptor beta chains reported below all come from one sample, sequenced in a study of cytomegalovirus exposure and HLA in healthy donors. Clones were read by immunoSEQ multiplex PCR, and TCRdb kept only the in-frame ones, dropping some. The sample lists roughly 220,000 clones, 75% to 95% occurring once. The sequenced material came from PBMCs. These receptors were taken from a woman aged 18 to 35 in good health and CMV-seronegative.

V and J are TRBV9 and TRBJ1-6, with D possibly TRBD1 on 5 matching bases. This CDR3 contains 14 residues. Germline CDR1 reads SGDLS; CDR2 reads YYNGEE. V shed 0 bases and J shed 7 bases, with 8 bases lying between them. Here the CDR3 reads CASSVEGHNSPLHF. CDR3 DNA sequence: TGTGCCAGCAGCGTAGAGGGGCACAATTCACCCCTCCACTTT.

About this clone: Distinct nucleotide sequences in the sample also encode this CDR3. The chain couples TRBV19 to TRBJ1-1, with D possibly being TRBD1 (6 bases). The CDR3 totals 13 residues. The V end was cut by 4 bases, the J end by 5 bases, with 11 bases between. Germline CDR1 LNHDA, CDR2 SQIVND (reference sequence). The CDR3 spells CASSTTGNTEAFF. The CDR3 nucleotides read TGTGCCAGTAGTACCACAGGGAATACTGAAGCTTTCTTT.

This chain links TRBV11-3 with TRBJ2-7; 7 positions agree with TRBD1. The V segment lost 5 bases and the J segment 4 bases; nucleotides outside the gene matches: 8. Germline CDR1 SGHNT, CDR2 YENEEA. The CDR3 contains 14 residues. The CDR3 nucleotides read TGTGCCAGCAGCGCAGAAACAGGGGTGTACGAGCAGTACTTC. Protein product: CASSAETGVYEQYF.

This chain connects TRBV6-6 to TRBJ2-7, with D possibly matching TRBD1 (6 bases). The germline V gene encodes CDR1 MNHNY and CDR2 SVGAGI (reference sequence). V dropped 0 bases and J dropped 6 bases, with 12 bases sitting between them. The CDR3 is 14 residues long. For the CDR3, the DNA is TGTGCCAGCAGTTACTCGAGGGACACCTCCGAGCAGTACTTC. Translation: CASSYSRDTSEQYF.

The chain carries TRBV5-4 and TRBJ2-7; D may be TRBD2 (6 bases). Trimming removed 4 bases at V and 3 bases at J, with 17 bases between. The CDR3 contains 15 residues. Germline values: CDR1 SGHNT, CDR2 YYREEE (reference sequence). CDR3 amino acids: CASSGGNGGIYEQYF. Written as DNA, the CDR3 is TGTGCCAGCAGCGGTGGAAACGGCGGGATCTACGAGCAGTACTTC. The variable domain in full, with the rest retrieved from reference TRBV5-4 and TRBJ2-7, is ETGVTQSPTHLIKTRGQQVTLRCSSQSGHNTVSWYQQALGQGPQFIFQYYREEENGRGNFPPRFSGLQFPNYSSELNVNALELDDSALYLCASSGGNGGIYEQYFGPGTRLTVT.

The V gene is TRBV6-4, the J gene TRBJ2-1; no clear D. The V gene lost 4 bases and the J gene lost 4 bases, with 14 bases spanning the gap. Germline CDR1 MRHNA, CDR2 SNTAGT. This CDR3 is 15 amino acids long. For the CDR3, the DNA is TGTGCCAGCAGTGGTGTGACAAGGCCTTACAATGAGCAGTTCTTC. Residues: CASSGVTRPYNEQFF.

The rearrangement uses TRBV6-4 and TRBJ2-3, with a possible D match to TRBD1 (7 bases). Trimming took 4 bases from V and 4 from J, leaving 15 bases between them. The germline gives CDR1 MRHNA, CDR2 SNTAGT. This CDR3 has 15 amino acids. The DNA for the CDR3 is TGTGCCAGCAGTGTAGGAGGGGGCAACGCAGATACGCAGTATTTT. Translating gives CASSVGGGNADTQYF.

The chain uses TRBV4-2 and TRBJ1-1; D is uncertain. V lost 2 bases, J lost 6 bases, and 7 bases lay in between. Germline V gene lookup returns CDR1 LGHNA and CDR2 YNFKEQ. The CDR3 loop spans 12 amino acids. The CDR3 here is CASSQPEAEAFF. The DNA of the CDR3 is TGTGCCAGCAGCCAACCTGAGGCTGAAGCTTTCTTT.

V and J are TRBV5-4 and TRBJ1-6, with D tentatively TRBD1 (5 bases). The CDR3 has 14 amino acids. Germline lookup yields CDR1 SGHNT and CDR2 YYREEE (reference sequence). V lost 3 bases, J lost 5 bases, and 9 bases lay in between. The CDR3 DNA reads TGTGCCAGCAGCTATACGGGGGATAATTCACCCCTCCACTTT. The encoded protein is CASSYTGDNSPLHF.

This rearrangement joins TRBV28 to TRBJ1-1; D is perhaps TRBD1 (6 bases). V lost 8 bases, J lost 3 bases, and 16 bases lay in between. The germline V gene has CDR1 MDHEN and CDR2 SYDVKM. The CDR3 runs 14 residues. Here the CDR3 reads CASVTTRGYTEAFF. As DNA, the CDR3 is TGTGCCAGCGTTACTACCAGGGGATACACTGAAGCTTTCTTT.

This clone has more than one count but fewer than ten. The rearrangement links TRBV18 to TRBJ1-5, with D uncertain. This CDR3 has 12 residues. Trimming removed 0 bases at V and 7 bases at J, with 4 bases between. Germline V CDR1 and CDR2: KGHSH, LQKENI. The CDR3 DNA is TGTGCCAGCTCACCACCGGGCCAGCCCCAGCATTTT. This codes for CASSPPGQPQHF.

This chain uses TRBV27 with TRBJ1-2; 7 bases fit TRBD1. The V gene end was trimmed by 2 bases and the J gene end by 5 bases; junction bases not matched to a gene: 2. This CDR3 spans 13 amino acids. Germline lookup yields CDR1 MNHEY and CDR2 SMNVEV (reference sequence). DNA for the CDR3: TGTGCCAGCAGTTTAGACAGGGTATATGGCTACACCTTC. Translated, it gives CASSLDRVYGYTF.

V and J are TRBV18 and TRBJ2-1; D possibly corresponds to TRBD1 (5 bases). The CDR3 is made up of 14 amino acids. The germline gives CDR1 KGHSH, CDR2 LQKENI. Between the trimmed V and J ends, which lost 5 bases and 7 bases, there was a span of 15 bases. The CDR3 DNA is TGTGCCAGCTCATCAGGACACCCTGGGAATGAGCAGTTCTTC. This gives the protein CASSSGHPGNEQFF.

This chain joins TRBV28 and TRBJ1-2, with D possibly matching TRBD1 (6 bases). CDR1 MDHEN and CDR2 SYDVKM come from the germline V gene. The CDR3 has 15 amino acids. V shed 2 bases and J shed 0 bases, with 10 bases lying between them. The CDR3 nucleotides read TGTGCCAGCAGTTTACTGGGGGCGCCTAACTATGGCTACACCTTC. Translating gives CASSLLGAPNYGYTF.

The chain couples TRBV5-1 to TRBJ2-5; maybe TRBD2 (6 bases). Germline values: CDR1 SGHRS, CDR2 YFSETQ. The V gene lost 0 bases and the J gene lost 9 bases, with 18 bases spanning the gap. This CDR3 contains 15 residues. The DNA of the CDR3 is TGCGCCAGCAGCTTGGTTCCTAGCCGGCGGAGGGCCCAGTACTTC. Translated, it gives CASSLVPSRRRAQYF.

The chain links TRBV27 to TRBJ2-5; TRBD2 aligns across 7 bases. The CDR3 is 14 amino acids. J was trimmed by 5 bases and V by 2 bases; bases with no gene match: 5. The germline CDR1 and CDR2 sequences are MNHEY and SMNVEV (reference sequence). In nucleotides, the CDR3 is TGTGCCAGCAGTTTAGGGGGGGGGTGGGAGACCCAGTACTTC. Translating gives CASSLGGGWETQYF.

V gene TRBV30 combines with J gene TRBJ2-7, with TRBD2 matching over 8 bases. The CDR3 sequence is 16 residues long. Germline V gives CDR1 GTSNPN, CDR2 SVGIG (reference sequence). V was pared by 3 bases and J by 3 bases, with 13 bases of the junction left unmatched. CDR3 in amino acids: CAWSRGGASGFYEQYF. DNA for the CDR3: TGTGCCTGGAGCCGAGGTGGGGCTAGCGGGTTCTACGAGCAGTACTTC.

The rearrangement uses TRBV7-6 and TRBJ1-5; 10 bases are shared with TRBD1. Germline-derived CDR1 and CDR2 are SGHVS and FNYEAQ. The V gene end was trimmed by 5 bases and the J gene end by 4 bases; junction bases not matched to a gene: 17. CDR3 length equals 19 residues. The CDR3 loop is CASSLTWTGGQVLNQPQHF. The CDR3 coding sequence is TGTGCCAGCAGCCTGACTTGGACAGGGGGGCAGGTTTTAAATCAGCCCCAGCATTTT.

The chain employs TRBV18 and TRBJ1-1; a weak D match, TRBD1 (5 bases). CDR1 and CDR2 (germline): KGHSH, LQKENI. Deletions cut 6 bases from V and 2 bases from J, with 10 bases between. This CDR3 spans 13 amino acids. The CDR3 here is CASSSDSNTEAFF. The DNA for the CDR3 is TGTGCCAGCTCGTCTGACAGTAACACTGAAGCTTTCTTT.

The chain recombines TRBV20-1 with TRBJ2-1; D not certain. The germline CDR1 and CDR2 sequences are DFQATT and SNEGSKA (reference sequence). The V end was cut by 2 bases, the J end by 3 bases, with 2 bases between. This CDR3 has 11 residues. The CDR3 DNA follows: TGCAGTGCTAGACTCTACAATGAGCAGTTCTTC. The encoded protein is CSARLYNEQFF.

V gene TRBV5-1 combines with J gene TRBJ2-7, with TRBD1 matching over 11 bases. The V and J ends lost 4 bases and 7 bases, in that order; junction bases with no gene match: 7. Germline lookup yields CDR1 SGHRS and CDR2 YFSETQ. The CDR3 is 14 residues long. As DNA, the CDR3 is TGCGCCAGCAGCGGGGGACAGGGGGTGGAAGAGCAGTACTTC. The encoded protein is CASSGGQGVEEQYF.

V usage is TRBV25-1 and J usage is TRBJ2-3, with D unclear. The CDR3 loop spans 12 amino acids. Trimming shortened V by 4 bases and J by 6 bases, and 8 bases separated the two germline ends. Germline V gene sequence: CDR1 MGHDK, CDR2 SYGVNS. This CDR3 is CASSGQRDTQYF. The DNA of the CDR3 is TGTGCCAGCAGTGGTCAGCGCGATACGCAGTATTTT. Full variable domain (outside the CDR3, taken from reference TRBV25-1 and TRBJ2-3): EADIYQTPRYLVIGTGKKITLECSQTMGHDKMYWYQQDPGMELHLIHYSYGVNSTEKGDLSSESTVSRIRTEHFPLTLESARPSHTSQYLCASSGQRDTQYFGPGTRLTVL.

This chain links TRBV7-8 with TRBJ2-7; TRBD2 matches at 7 bases. V trimming: 1 base; J trimming: 3 bases; junction bases outside the gene matches: 6. The germline CDR1 and CDR2 sequences are SGHVS and FQNEAQ. The CDR3 is 15 amino acids. The CDR3 region has the DNA TGTGCCAGCAGCTTAGGAGGGACTACCTACTACGAGCAGTACTTC. Amino acids: CASSLGGTTYYEQYF.

This chain uses TRBV6-1 with TRBJ2-5, with 11 nucleotides matching TRBD2. The CDR3 runs to 14 residues. With V trimmed by 4 bases and J by 2 bases, 0 bases remained unmatched. Germline V gene sequence: CDR1 MNHNS, CDR2 SASEGT. The CDR3: CASSGLAGQETQYF. CDR3 sequence (DNA): TGTGCCAGCAGTGGACTAGCGGGACAAGAGACCCAGTACTTC.

The chain combines TRBV25-1 with TRBJ2-2; the D is unclear. The CDR3 is made up of 14 amino acids. Trimming shortened V by 3 bases and J by 4 bases, and 9 bases separated the two germline ends. CDR1 is MGHDK, CDR2 SYGVNS, per germline. The CDR3: CASSESLLTGELFF. The DNA of the CDR3 is TGTGCCAGCAGTGAGTCCCTCCTCACCGGGGAGCTGTTTTTT.